The entry below gives a single T cell receptor (beta chain) sequence along with its context. Its specific antigen is unknown. No base-level quality is on record; no much larger clone is a single base apart. The sample's time point, from its label and the paper: week 23, last vaccination. Every vaccine dose consisted of 300 ug of a 20-mer mutant IDH1 peptide in Montanide, administered subcutaneously together with topical imiquimod. Newly diagnosed WHO grade 3 or 4 IDH1-mutant astrocytomas showing loss of nuclear ATRX were present in the donors. The samples were drawn from NOA16, a multicentre, single-arm, open-label phase I trial in Germany that tested a mutant IDH1 peptide vaccine in humans for the first time. Genomic DNA for TCRB sequencing was extracted from EDTA blood using the DNeasy Blood and Tissue Kit. The trim is 5 bases for V and 1 base for J, with a gap of 13 bases between the germline ends. Taken from the germline V gene, the CDR1 and CDR2 loops are SGHTA and FQGNSA. The CDR3 numbers 15 residues from cysteine through phenylalanine. CDR3 DNA is the only sequence kept; it has 45 bases, read in frame from the first base.

This sample was included in a study of a mutant IDH1 vaccine in newly diagnosed glioma (dated by TCRdb to about 2021). For the wider study: Patients received eight vaccinations in weeks 1, 3, 5, 7, 11, 15, 19 and 23, corresponding to visits V03 through V10. Before enrollment, patients had received standard therapy of radiotherapy alone, temozolomide alone, or radiochemotherapy with temozolomide; most received the combination. Peripheral blood was drawn at six visits: V03 (baseline), V05, V07, V10, V12 and V13. Of the approximately 30 treated patients, approximately 60% were male and about 40% were female, and the mean age was approximately 41 years. Vaccination started 4-6 weeks after radiotherapy alone, or was given together with temozolomide cycles in the groups whose treatment included chemotherapy. For exploratory analyses, around 23 treated patients had longitudinal TCRB deep sequencing done wherever samples were available.

Library preparation employed the immunoSEQ multiplex PCR assay. Rearranged TCR beta chain sequences were amplified using the hsTCRB Kit according to the manufacturer's protocol. Sequencing of TCRB libraries was carried out on an Illumina MiSeq. Per the source publication's procedure: Demultiplexing, trimming and gene mapping were performed with the kit vendor's proprietary platform. This is the immuneACCESS table as TCRdb keeps it, with only in-frame sequences that have V and J called. A part of the clones is gone; compared with another copy, unresolved V genes explain less than half, and the rest is unexplained. The V and J calls and the clone size are those of that table, but D and trimming were determined from the DNA. Within this sample are about 82,000 clones, with almost 85% of them counted one time only. The ten largest make up approximately 2.1% of the sample. Overall results and qualifications from the work: Vaccine-induced immune responses across multiple MHC alleles were detected in 90% to 95% of patients. Pseudoprogression seemed to be unrelated to changes in the top peripheral T cell clonotypes found by TCRB sequencing. Selection of PBMC samples for TCRB deep sequencing was based on availability. It was noted by the authors that analyses of patient blood samples could not be reproduced owing to sample limitations.

The TCR originated in a man aged 30 to 39 with glioma. Some clones in this sample may be carry-over from other donors' samples. The V and J genes are TRBV7-2 and TRBJ2-3; no D gene call is confident. This material consisted of PBMCs, taken from a glioma patient whose treatment included an IDH1 peptide vaccine. The CDR3 region has the sequence CASSATGLGTDTQYF. The base sequence is TGTGCCAGCAGCGCAACGGGCCTCGGCACAGATACGCAGTATTTT.